A selection of T cell receptor beta chains follows, all from one sample in a study of blood T cell repertoires in COVID-19. Some clones are missing from TCRdb's copy, which holds only in-frame ones; the method was immunoSEQ multiplex PCR. The sample holds about 150,000 clones, around 85% seen once. The sequencing sample was made of peripheral blood. Every receptor here comes from a woman in her 70s with acute or convalescent COVID-19. CDR3s include the opening cysteine and the closing phenylalanine or tryptophan. D genes are given only for firm matches.

j_gene | v_gene | d_gene | CDR3aa
TRBJ1-4 | TRBV19 | TRBD1 | CASSKRTGITPGEKLFF
TRBJ1-1 | TRBV6-4 | . | CAKALGHRNTEAFF
TRBJ2-7 | TRBV5-1 | TRBD2 | CASRGGGGGTSYEQYF
TRBJ1-2 | TRBV5-6 | . | CASSPTGHRSGYGYTF
TRBJ2-1 | TRBV3-1/TRBV3-2 | . | CASSQRGGLNEQFF
TRBJ1-1 | TRBV11-2 | TRBD1 | CASSARQGATEAFF
TRBJ1-1 | TRBV3-1/TRBV3-2 | TRBD1 | CASSPTGDTEAFF
TRBJ1-6 | TRBV3-1/TRBV3-2 | . | CASSQGRSYNSPLHF
TRBJ1-4 | TRBV30 | TRBD1 | CAWSVGGTGNEKLFF
TRBJ2-5 | TRBV18 | TRBD2 | CASSPTSGASTVQETQYF
TRBJ1-2 | TRBV12-3/TRBV12-4 | . | CASSSGWGYTF
TRBJ1-2 | TRBV11-2 | . | CASSQALRSLIF
TRBJ1-1 | TRBV20-1 | . | CSASQLGLNTEAFF
TRBJ2-5 | TRBV4-2 | TRBD2 | CASSSGLAGGETQYF
TRBJ1-2 | TRBV4-2 | . | CASSRRGGAYGYTF
TRBJ1-1 | TRBV7-9 | . | CASSLLQGSTEAFF